This is a list of T cell receptor beta chains from one sample in a study of blood T cells in healthy people across ages. TCRdb processed the 5' RACE reads anew with MiXCR; each CDR3 protein has one entry. Counted here are more than 650,000 distinct CDR3 sequences, 40% to 65% occurring once; the ten biggest clones make up roughly 37%. Specimen: blood. These receptors were obtained from a man older than 75 in good health. Both conserved end residues are part of each CDR3. Fields, in order: V gene, D gene, clone size, J gene, CDR3 protein, CDR3 DNA. The D gene is left open where the match is weak. Clone size appears in some rows only: once, few, many, or a class for an expanded clone.

>TRBV9|NA|few|TRBJ2-2
CASSAPGTQAGELFF
TGTGCCAGCAGCGCCCCCGGGACTCAGGCCGGGGAGCTGTTTTTT
>TRBV29-1|TRBD2|few|TRBJ2-5
CSVAGAIETQYF
TGCAGCGTAGCGGGAGCAATAGAGACCCAGTACTTC
>TRBV3-1|NA|few|TRBJ2-1
CASSQEWRDLGDEQFF
TGTGCCAGCAGCCAAGAGTGGCGGGACCTAGGGGATGAGCAGTTCTTC
>TRBV6-2/TRBV6-3|NA|NA|TRBJ2-2
CASSISLEGTGELFF
TGTGCCAGCAGCATCTCCTTAGAGGGGACCGGGGAGCTGTTTTTT
>TRBV2|TRBD1|NA|TRBJ2-3
CASSARQGNTDTQYF
TGTGCCAGCAGTGCCCGACAGGGGAACACAGATACGCAGTATTTT
>TRBV6-5|NA|few|TRBJ1-2
CASSYRGREYGYTF
TGTGCCAGCAGTTACCGGGGGCGAGAGTATGGCTACACCTTC
>TRBV4-2|NA|few|TRBJ2-5
CASSQDLRDGQRDQETQYF
TGTGCCAGCAGCCAAGATTTACGGGACGGACAAAGGGACCAAGAGACCCAGTACTTC
>TRBV2|NA|NA|TRBJ2-7
CASGRPEQYF
TGTGCCAGCGGAAGACCCGAGCAGTACTTC
>TRBV6-6|NA|NA|TRBJ2-5
CASSSPGRGETQYF
TGTGCCAGCAGTTCCCCCGGGCGGGGAGAGACCCAGTACTTC
>TRBV12-3/TRBV12-4|TRBD2|NA|TRBJ2-5
CASSPGGPGQETQYF
TGTGCCAGCAGTCCGGGAGGGCCGGGGCAAGAGACCCAGTACTTC
>TRBV12-3/TRBV12-4|TRBD1|NA|TRBJ1-2
CASSLGQGRRYGYTF
TGTGCCAGCAGCCTTGGACAGGGCCGTCGCTATGGCTACACCTTC
>TRBV28|NA|NA|TRBJ1-5
CASSVGGAQPQHF
TGTGCCAGCAGTGTAGGTGGGGCTCAGCCCCAGCATTTT
>TRBV7-2|NA|NA|TRBJ2-3
CASSLPGGTDTQYF
TGTGCCAGCAGCTTACCCGGGGGAACAGATACGCAGTATTTT
>TRBV12-3/TRBV12-4|NA|NA|TRBJ2-1
CASSLFPGNEQFF
TGTGCCAGCAGTTTATTCCCGGGCAATGAGCAGTTCTTC
>TRBV10-3|NA|NA|TRBJ2-4
CTISAGSWEQYF
TGTACCATCAGTGCAGGGTCCTGGGAGCAGTACTTC
>TRBV20-1|TRBD2|NA|TRBJ2-7
CSARGLAGDSYEQYF
TGCAGTGCTAGAGGGCTAGCGGGAGATTCCTACGAGCAGTACTTC
>TRBV5-1|NA|few|TRBJ2-1
CASSLGPEPYNEQFF
TGCGCCAGCAGCTTGGGCCCCGAGCCCTACAATGAGCAGTTCTTC